One and the same sample provided the 9 T cell receptor beta chains below, sequenced in a study of response to subunit inactivated influenza vaccine. TCRdb reprocessed the RT-PCR reads with MiXCR, giving one entry per CDR3 protein. The sample lists about 520,000 distinct CDR3 sequences; approximately 11% were seen once. The input for sequencing was PBMCs from blood, taken more than 35 days after vaccination. Every receptor here comes from a man aged 50 to 59 who received an inactivated influenza vaccine.

This chain links TRBV7-9 with TRBJ2-6; D might be TRBD1 (6 bases). The CDR3 spans 15 residues. V gave up 5 bases and J gave up 1 base, with 9 bases separating them. The germline V gene encodes CDR1 SEHNR and CDR2 FQNEAQ (reference sequence). The CDR3 reads CASSHTGSGANVLTF. The CDR3 DNA reads as TGTGCCAGCAGCCACACAGGGTCTGGGGCCAACGTCCTGACTTTC.

The rearrangement joins TRBV5-5 to TRBJ2-5; TRBD2 matches at 9 bases. The V gene's germline CDR1 is SGHKS and CDR2 YYEKEE (reference sequence). The CDR3 is 17 amino acids. The V segment lost 2 bases and the J segment 3 bases; nucleotides outside the gene matches: 11. The DNA for the CDR3 is TGTGCCAGCAGCTTAGGCCTAGCGGGAAGTTACGAAGAGACCCAGTACTTC. It encodes CASSLGLAGSYEETQYF.

This clonotype appeared a few times. The chain links TRBV4-3 to TRBJ2-5; 7 nucleotides match TRBD1. V lost 4 bases and J lost 4; bases outside the gene matches: 12. Germline V gene data show CDR1 as LGHNA and CDR2 as YSLEER. This CDR3 comprises 16 residues. The CDR3 DNA reads TGCGCCAGCAGCCTCACACAGGGGAGAGGCGGAGAGACCCAGTACTTC. Amino acid sequence: CASSLTQGRGGETQYF.

The table lists this clonotype with a few counts. The V and J genes are TRBV4-2 and TRBJ2-1; 11 bases fit TRBD1. In germline, CDR1 is LGHNA, CDR2 YNFKEQ. This CDR3 is built from 15 residues. Losses at the gene ends were 2 bases for V and 6 bases for J; bases not matched to a gene: 3. This CDR3 reads CASSQMGTGGNEQFF. The CDR3, as DNA: TGTGCCAGCAGCCAAATGGGGACAGGGGGCAATGAGCAGTTCTTC.

This clonotype was observed a few times. J is TRBJ2-7 and V is TRBV7-8, with 7 nucleotides matching TRBD1. V shed 3 bases, J shed 0 bases, and the junction held 8 bases outside the gene matches. CDR3 size: 16 residues. The V gene's germline CDR1 is SGHVS and CDR2 FQNEAQ. DNA of the CDR3: TGTGCCAGCAGCTTGACACCGGGACAGAGCTCCTACGAGCAGTACTTC. Translation gives CASSLTPGQSSYEQYF.

This clonotype was observed a handful of times. This chain uses TRBV7-2 with TRBJ2-7, with TRBD2 matching over 10 bases. The germline CDR1 and CDR2 sequences are SGHTA and FQGNSA. This CDR3 is built from 16 residues. Losses at the gene ends were 5 bases for V and 0 bases for J; bases not matched to a gene: 7. The CDR3 nucleotides are TGTGCCAGCAGCCCTAAGAGCGGGAGGGCCTCCTACGAGCAGTACTTC. Its protein product is CASSPKSGRASYEQYF.

This clonotype was detected only a few times. The chain couples TRBV7-9 to TRBJ1-2; the D is unclear. V was cut by 4 bases and J by 10 bases, with 13 bases left in between. Germline CDR1 SEHNR, CDR2 FQNEAQ (reference sequence). This CDR3 comprises 12 residues. This CDR3 reads CASSYASAPYTF. DNA for the CDR3: TGTGCCAGCAGCTACGCCTCGGCGCCCTACACCTTC.

Ten or more counts support this clonotype. The genes are TRBV12-3 or TRBV12-4 and TRBJ2-2; D unresolved. Trimming pared 3 bases from V and 5 bases from J, leaving 13 bases between. The CDR3 sequence is 15 residues long. CDR3 sequence: CASSFRLGGTGELFF. In nucleotides, the CDR3 is TGTGCCAGCAGTTTCCGTCTAGGTGGGACCGGGGAGCTGTTTTTT.

The CDR3 nucleotides read TGCAGTGCTAGAGATCCCACCCGGGAAAATACGCAGTATTTT. Protein sequence: CSARDPTRENTQYF. This rearrangement joins TRBV20-1 to TRBJ2-3, with D perhaps TRBD2 (5 bases). Germline lookup yields CDR1 DFQATT and CDR2 SNEGSKA (reference sequence). The CDR3 is made up of 14 amino acids. Trimming shortened V by 0 bases and J by 7 bases, and 14 bases separated the two germline ends.